This TCR beta chain was found in a study of shared clonotypes between healthy human individuals. Whole-study results and caveats: Generally, estimated richness proved larger in naive subsets than it did in memory subsets. Roughly 5% of naive CD4 clonotypes were common to several donors.

A remark on this clone: The antigen is not known.

Within Nashville, Tennessee resided all donors, each a Caucasian adult. Germline V gene lookup returns CDR1 GTSNPN and CDR2 SVGIG (reference sequence). Trimming took 8 bases from V and 0 from J; bases not matched to a gene: 10. The length of the CDR3 is 17 residues. This table comes from immunoSEQ multiplex PCR, and its TCRdb copy is limited to in-frame clones, with some not included. Of millions of clones detected, 95% appear once; the ten largest clones hold about 0.13%. V and J are TRBV30 and TRBJ1-6; 10 nucleotides align to TRBD1. Sequences were obtained from naive CD4+ T cells sorted from blood. Regarding subset: CD45RA+ positively selected. The sequence derives from a young man in good health. The CDR3 DNA reads as TGTGCCGGTGAAAGGACAGGGGGGAGCTCCTATAATTCACCCCTCCACTTT. Its translation: CAGERTGGSSYNSPLHF.